This TCR beta chain appears in the sequencing data of a study of blood T cells in healthy people across ages. CDR1 and CDR2 (germline): LNHNV, YYDKDF (reference sequence). Trimming removed 2 bases from V and 13 bases from J; junction bases left unmatched: 11. The CDR3 consists of 14 residues. As regards this clonotype: Antigen: not known.

General observations from the study: Because donor CMV status was unknown, expanded clonotype changes were possibly confounded.

All donors came from Russia, were Caucasian and healthy, and spanned ages about 6 to 100. Peripheral blood from each donor was collected in a volume of about 9.9 milliliters. PCR was performed a second time for about 7 to 12 cycles using a sample-barcoded 5' primer and a J-beta primer mix. TCRdb reprocessed the 5' RACE reads with MiXCR, giving one entry per CDR3 protein. The table shows 800,000 or so distinct CDR3 sequences, with about 62% occurring only once. This clonotype was sampled from a man aged 25-45 years in good health. The sample comprised blood. This chain uses TRBV15 with TRBJ2-4; 7 bases agree with TRBD1. This chain's CDR3 is CATSRIRDSREQYF. CDR3 in DNA: TGTGCCACCAGCAGAATAAGGGACAGCAGAGAGCAGTACTTC.